This entry concerns a single T cell receptor beta chain. The data derive from a study of blood T cell repertoires in COVID-19. At the level of the study: The cDNA or gDNA used as material had been derived from T cells, B-cell-depleted T cells, or PBMCs.

The assay was immunoSEQ multiplex PCR, and TCRdb's table has in-frame clones only and misses some. The sample records about 120,000 clones, around 79% being singletons. The CDR3 sequence is 12 residues long. Trimming left V 6 bases short and J 8 bases short, with 13 bases between. Per germline, CDR1 MNHEY and CDR2 SVGAGI. V and J are TRBV6-5 and TRBJ1-1; no clear D gene. This receptor was obtained from a man in his fifties with acute or convalescent COVID-19. Sequenced input: peripheral blood. The CDR3 region has the DNA TGTGCCAGCAGGAGTGAGGGCGAGGAAGCTTTCTTT. Protein: CASRSEGEEAFF.